Each of the 6 T cell receptor beta chains below was sequenced from the same sample in a study of neurological immune-mediated disorders. Time point given: longitudinal time-point 2. TCRdb re-analysed the 5' RACE reads in MiXCR, keeping a single row per CDR3 protein. The data hold 50,000 or so distinct CDR3 sequences, with around 14% observed a single time. Sequencing input: PBMCs. Receptor source: a male donor with HTLV-1-associated myelopathy (HAM/TSP).

In this sample, this clonotype is medium-sized. The chain has TRBV5-6 and TRBJ1-5; D is uncertain. Deletions cut 2 bases from V and 0 bases from J, with 12 bases between. The CDR3 is 16 amino acids. Germline V gives CDR1 SGHDT, CDR2 YYEEEE. The CDR3 protein is CASSFFTVSSNQPQHF. Here the CDR3 DNA reads TGTGCCAGCAGCTTTTTTACTGTTAGTAGCAATCAGCCCCAGCATTTT.

With respect to this clonotype: This clone may be a read error of a much larger clone one base away. This chain connects TRBV15 to TRBJ2-3; D might be TRBD2 (6 bases). The CDR3 runs to 13 residues. CDR1 LNHNV and CDR2 YYDKDF come from the germline V gene (reference sequence). Here the CDR3 reads CVTSPGEADTQYF. CDR3 in DNA: TGTGTCACCAGCCCCGGGGAGGCAGATACGCAGTATTTT.

Ten or more counts support this clonotype. The chain combines TRBV6-2 or TRBV6-3 with TRBJ2-7; TRBD1 aligns across 12 bases. Germline CDR1 reads MNHEY; CDR2 reads SVGEGT. Trimming cost V 6 bases and J 7 bases; bases outside gene matches: 10. The CDR3 sequence is 15 residues long. CDR3 amino acids: CASRAPGQGAEEQYF. CDR3 in DNA: TGTGCCAGCAGAGCACCGGGACAGGGGGCAGAAGAGCAGTACTTC.

This clonotype was counted ten times or more. This chain connects TRBV7-2 to TRBJ2-2, with D unclear. The CDR3 covers 12 residues. The V and J ends lost 5 bases and 6 bases respectively, with 7 bases between them. Germline lookup yields CDR1 SGHTA and CDR2 FQGNSA. CDR3 DNA sequence: TGTGCCAGCAGCCCCCTGTCCGGGGAGCTGTTTTTT. Amino acids: CASSPLSGELFF. Looking up the rest from reference TRBV7-2 and TRBJ2-2 gives the full variable domain: GAGVSQSPSNKVTEKGKDVELRCDPISGHTALYWYRQSLGQGLEFLIYFQGNSAPDKSGLPSDRFSAERTGGSVSTLTIQRTQQEDSAVYLCASSPLSGELFFGEGSRLTVL.

This clonotype was seen only a few times. The chain is built from TRBV3-1 and TRBJ1-1, with D possibly matching TRBD1 (5 bases). The ends were cut back, 3 bases at V and 4 bases at J, with 15 bases in the middle. The V gene's germline CDR1 is LGHDT and CDR2 YNNKEL (reference sequence). The CDR3 spans 15 residues. In DNA, the CDR3 is TGTGCCAGCAGCCAGTATGGGGGGGAGGGCACTGAAGCTTTCTTT. This sequence encodes CASSQYGGEGTEAFF.

This clonotype showed up many times. The rearrangement joins TRBV3-1 to TRBJ1-1; 9 nucleotides line up with TRBD1. CDR1 LGHDT and CDR2 YNNKEL come from the germline V gene (reference sequence). The CDR3 extends over 15 amino acids. V shed 4 bases and J 3 bases; nucleotides not matched to a gene: 6. In DNA, the CDR3 is TGTGCCAGCAGCCGATACAGGGGGCCTGACACTGAAGCTTTCTTT. It translates to CASSRYRGPDTEAFF.